This TCR beta chain originates from a study of shared clonotypes between healthy human individuals. Study context: The study enrolled a couple of women and a few men aged 18 to 49.

Study-level points and caveats: Generation of non-shared clonotypes was less probable than generation of clonotypes shared by all four donors.

Genomic DNA of each subset was evenly split across several immunoSEQ plates. Assay used: immunoSEQ multiplex PCR; TCRdb lists only in-frame clones, some missing. Of 100,000 or so clones listed, around 65% are singletons. The count of this clone is one. As yet, its antigen is unknown. The specimen was memory CD8+ T cells sorted from blood. Subset of the sample: CD45RO+ cells pooled with CCR7-negative TemRA cells. This TCR derives from a woman between 25 and 40 years old in good health.

The CDR3 DNA sequence: TGTGCCAGCAGTGCCTCCATACCGAGCTCCTACGAGCAGTACTTC. It yields the protein CASSASIPSSYEQYF. The V call is TRBV2, the J call TRBJ2-7, with D unresolved. V lost 4 bases and J lost 0, with 13 bases in between. Germline V gives CDR1 SNHLY, CDR2 FYNNEI. This CDR3 is built from 15 residues. Complete variable domain (other parts from reference TRBV2 and TRBJ2-7): EPEVTQTPSHQVTQMGQEVILRCVPISNHLYFYWYRQILGQKVEFLVSFYNNEISEKSEIFDDQFSVERPDGSNFTLKIRSTKLEDSAMYFCASSASIPSSYEQYFGPGTRLTVT.